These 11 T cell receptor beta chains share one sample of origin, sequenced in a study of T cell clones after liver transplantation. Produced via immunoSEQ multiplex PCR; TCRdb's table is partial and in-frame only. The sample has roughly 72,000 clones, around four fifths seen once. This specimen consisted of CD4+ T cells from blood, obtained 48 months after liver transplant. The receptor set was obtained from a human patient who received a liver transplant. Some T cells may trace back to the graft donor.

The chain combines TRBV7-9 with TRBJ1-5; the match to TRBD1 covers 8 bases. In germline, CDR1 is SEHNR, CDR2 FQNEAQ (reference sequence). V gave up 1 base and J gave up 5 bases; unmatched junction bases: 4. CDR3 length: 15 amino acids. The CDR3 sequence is CASSLGGQGHQPQHF. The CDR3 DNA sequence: TGTGCCAGCAGCTTAGGAGGACAGGGTCATCAGCCCCAGCATTTT.

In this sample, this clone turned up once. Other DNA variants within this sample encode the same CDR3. CDR3: CASSLARQGSYEQYF. DNA for the CDR3: TGTGCCAGCAGCTTAGCTAGACAGGGATCCTACGAGCAGTACTTC. The chain carries TRBV7-2 and TRBJ2-7; TRBD1 aligns across 7 bases. The V gene's germline CDR1 is SGHTA and CDR2 FQGNSA. The CDR3 is 15 residues long. Trimming at V came to 0 bases and at J to 1 base, leaving 3 bases not matched to a gene.

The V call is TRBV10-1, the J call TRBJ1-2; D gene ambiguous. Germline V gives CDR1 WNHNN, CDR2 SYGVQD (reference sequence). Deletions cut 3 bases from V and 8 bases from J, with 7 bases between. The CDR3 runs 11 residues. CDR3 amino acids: CASSDGRGYTF. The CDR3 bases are TGCGCCAGCAGTGACGGGAGGGGCTACACCTTC.

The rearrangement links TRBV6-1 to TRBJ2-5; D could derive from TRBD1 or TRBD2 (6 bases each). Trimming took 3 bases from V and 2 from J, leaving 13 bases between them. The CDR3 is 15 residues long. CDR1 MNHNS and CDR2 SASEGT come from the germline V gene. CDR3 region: CASSDQGTVQETQYF. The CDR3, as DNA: TGTGCCAGCAGTGATCAGGGGACTGTTCAAGAGACCCAGTACTTC.

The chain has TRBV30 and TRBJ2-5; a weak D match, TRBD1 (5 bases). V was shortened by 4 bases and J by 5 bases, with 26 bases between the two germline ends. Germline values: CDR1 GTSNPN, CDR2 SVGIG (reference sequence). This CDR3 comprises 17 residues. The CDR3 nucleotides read TGTGCCTGGAACTCCATCTGGCCCCGACAGCCCAGGGAGACCCAGTACTTC. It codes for CAWNSIWPRQPRETQYF.

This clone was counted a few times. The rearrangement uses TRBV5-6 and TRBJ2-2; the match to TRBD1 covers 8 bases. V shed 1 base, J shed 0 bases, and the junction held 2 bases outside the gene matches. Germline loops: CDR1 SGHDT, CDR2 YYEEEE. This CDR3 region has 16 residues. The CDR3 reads CASSLQGQANTGELFF. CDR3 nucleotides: TGTGCCAGCAGCTTGCAGGGACAGGCGAACACCGGGGAGCTGTTTTTT.

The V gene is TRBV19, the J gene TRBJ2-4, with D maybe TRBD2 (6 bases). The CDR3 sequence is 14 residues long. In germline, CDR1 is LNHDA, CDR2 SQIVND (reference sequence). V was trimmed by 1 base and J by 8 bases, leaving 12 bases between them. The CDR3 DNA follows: TGTGCCAGTAGTATAGCAGGCAGGGAGGACATTCAGTACTTC. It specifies CASSIAGREDIQYF.

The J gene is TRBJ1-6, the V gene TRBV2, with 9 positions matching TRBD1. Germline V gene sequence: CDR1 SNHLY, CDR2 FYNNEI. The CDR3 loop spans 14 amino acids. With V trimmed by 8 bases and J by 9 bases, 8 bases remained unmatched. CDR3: CASADDRGFSPLHF. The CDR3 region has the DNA TGTGCCAGCGCCGACGACAGGGGGTTTTCACCCCTCCACTTT. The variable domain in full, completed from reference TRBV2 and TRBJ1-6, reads EPEVTQTPSHQVTQMGQEVILRCVPISNHLYFYWYRQILGQKVEFLVSFYNNEISEKSEIFDDQFSVERPDGSNFTLKIRSTKLEDSAMYFCASADDRGFSPLHFGNGTRLTVT.

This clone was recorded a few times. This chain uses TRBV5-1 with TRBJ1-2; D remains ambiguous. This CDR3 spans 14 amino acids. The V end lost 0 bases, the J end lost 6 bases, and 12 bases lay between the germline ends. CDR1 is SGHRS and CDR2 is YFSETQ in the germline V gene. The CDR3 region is CASSLGGVSDGYTF. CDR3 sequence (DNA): TGCGCCAGCAGCTTGGGTGGGGTGTCGGATGGCTACACCTTC.

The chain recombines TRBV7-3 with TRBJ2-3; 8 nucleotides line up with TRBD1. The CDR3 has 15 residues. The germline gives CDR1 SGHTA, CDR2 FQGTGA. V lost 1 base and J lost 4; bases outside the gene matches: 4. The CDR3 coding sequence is TGTGCCAGCAGCTTAAGAGGACAGGGTGCAGATACGCAGTATTTT. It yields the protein CASSLRGQGADTQYF.

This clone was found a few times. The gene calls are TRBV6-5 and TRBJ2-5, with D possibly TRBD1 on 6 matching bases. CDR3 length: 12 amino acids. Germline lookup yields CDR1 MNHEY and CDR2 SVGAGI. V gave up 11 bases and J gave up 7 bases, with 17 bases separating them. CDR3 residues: CAAGAITGTQYF. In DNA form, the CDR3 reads TGTGCCGCAGGGGCTATAACGGGGACCCAGTACTTC.